This is a list of T cell receptor beta chains from one sample in a study of shared clonotypes between healthy human individuals. Measured with immunoSEQ multiplex PCR; TCRdb has only the in-frame clones, and not every one. In the table there are about 1.9 million clones, roughly 93% of which are singletons. The specimen was naive CD8+ T cells from PBMCs. These TCRs come from a man younger than 35 in good health. Some clones in this sample may be carry-over from other donors' samples. The CDR3 runs from the conserved cysteine through the conserved F or W. The order of the fields is CDR3 length, clone size, J gene, D gene, V gene, CDR3 protein, CDR3 DNA. A D gene is named only where the DNA matches it firmly. Some rows have no size entry. The others give once, few or many, or a class for an expanded clone.

cdr3_length: 15
clone_size: .
j_call: TRBJ2-7
d_call: .
v_call: TRBV19
cdr3_aa: CASSIGAGSTYEQYF
cdr3_nt: TGTGCCAGTAGTATAGGGGCAGGGAGTACCTACGAGCAGTACTTC

cdr3_length: 17
clone_size: once
j_call: TRBJ2-2
d_call: TRBD2
v_call: TRBV5-5
cdr3_aa: CASSPGTSGTNTGELFF
cdr3_nt: TGTGCCAGCAGCCCCGGGACTAGCGGGACGAACACCGGGGAGCTGTTTTTT

cdr3_length: 14
clone_size: .
j_call: TRBJ1-2
d_call: .
v_call: TRBV27
cdr3_aa: CASSLLLGGGGYTF
cdr3_nt: TGTGCCAGCAGTTTACTGTTGGGAGGCGGTGGCTACACCTTC

cdr3_length: 16
clone_size: .
j_call: TRBJ2-1
d_call: .
v_call: TRBV11-2
cdr3_aa: CASSLGTGSSYNEQFF
cdr3_nt: TGTGCCAGCAGCTTAGGGACTGGGAGCTCCTACAATGAGCAGTTCTTC

cdr3_length: 14
clone_size: .
j_call: TRBJ2-7
d_call: .
v_call: TRBV9
cdr3_aa: CASSVGGSWDEQYF
cdr3_nt: TGTGCCAGCAGCGTAGGGGGGAGTTGGGACGAGCAGTACTTC

cdr3_length: 20
clone_size: .
j_call: TRBJ1-2
d_call: .
v_call: TRBV27
cdr3_aa: CASSLSPMIATFLTNYGYTF
cdr3_nt: TGTGCCAGCAGTTTATCCCCGATGATTGCCACGTTCCTAACTAACTATGGCTACACCTTC

cdr3_length: 16
clone_size: .
j_call: TRBJ1-5
d_call: TRBD1
v_call: TRBV28
cdr3_aa: CASSLDRANGDQPQHF
cdr3_nt: TGTGCCAGCAGTCTAGACAGGGCGAACGGGGATCAGCCCCAGCATTTT

cdr3_length: 13
clone_size: .
j_call: TRBJ2-3
d_call: .
v_call: TRBV28
cdr3_aa: CASRPSGFDTQYF
cdr3_nt: TGTGCCAGCAGACCCTCAGGGTTCGATACGCAGTATTTT

cdr3_length: 12
clone_size: .
j_call: TRBJ1-4
d_call: .
v_call: TRBV29-1
cdr3_aa: CSVEGGNEKLFF
cdr3_nt: TGCAGCGTGGAAGGCGGTAATGAAAAACTGTTTTTT

cdr3_length: 13
clone_size: .
j_call: TRBJ2-7
d_call: .
v_call: TRBV5-4
cdr3_aa: CASSFYRSYEQYF
cdr3_nt: TGTGCCAGCAGCTTTTACCGCTCCTACGAGCAGTACTTC

cdr3_length: 15
clone_size: .
j_call: TRBJ2-1
d_call: TRBD1
v_call: TRBV28
cdr3_aa: CASRYGTGWYNEQFF
cdr3_nt: TGTGCCAGCAGATACGGGACAGGGTGGTACAATGAGCAGTTCTTC

cdr3_length: 16
clone_size: once
j_call: TRBJ1-2
d_call: TRBD1
v_call: TRBV27
cdr3_aa: CASSSQGGIANYGYTF
cdr3_nt: TGTGCCAGCAGTTCACAGGGGGGGATCGCTAACTATGGCTACACCTTC

cdr3_length: 16
clone_size: .
j_call: TRBJ1-5
d_call: .
v_call: TRBV9
cdr3_aa: CASSANGDNANQPQHF
cdr3_nt: TGTGCCAGCAGCGCGAATGGGGACAACGCCAATCAGCCCCAGCATTTT

cdr3_length: 14
clone_size: .
j_call: TRBJ2-5
d_call: TRBD2
v_call: TRBV14
cdr3_aa: CASSPLGGRETQYF
cdr3_nt: TGTGCCAGCAGCCCCCTCGGCGGGAGGGAGACCCAGTACTTC

cdr3_length: 12
clone_size: .
j_call: TRBJ2-7
d_call: .
v_call: TRBV5-3
cdr3_aa: CARSLAWGEQYF
cdr3_nt: TGTGCCAGAAGCTTGGCTTGGGGCGAGCAGTACTTC

cdr3_length: 18
clone_size: .
j_call: TRBJ2-2
d_call: TRBD2
v_call: TRBV5-1
cdr3_aa: CASSSGLAGGVNTGELFF
cdr3_nt: TGCGCCAGCAGCTCCGGACTAGCGGGAGGAGTGAACACCGGGGAGCTGTTTTTT

cdr3_length: 14
clone_size: .
j_call: TRBJ1-1
d_call: TRBD1
v_call: TRBV19
cdr3_aa: CASKSGTGMSEAFF
cdr3_nt: TGTGCCAGTAAAAGTGGGACAGGGATGTCTGAAGCTTTCTTT

cdr3_length: 14
clone_size: .
j_call: TRBJ1-1
d_call: TRBD1
v_call: TRBV19
cdr3_aa: CASMTGTENTEAFF
cdr3_nt: TGTGCCAGTATGACCGGGACAGAGAACACTGAAGCTTTCTTT